The 32 T cell receptor beta chains listed next were all sequenced from one sample in a study of CD8+CD57+ T cells in acquired aplastic anemia. Genomic DNA acted as the template from which TCR beta VDJ combination and CDR3 sequence profiling were carried out. TCRdb reanalysed the reads using MiXCR and keeps one entry per CDR3 protein. The sample has some 180,000 distinct CDR3 sequences, less than 55% seen once. The sequenced material came from sorted CD4+, CD8+, or CD8+CD57+ T cells (not recorded which) from PBMCs. These receptors came from a human donor in good health.

The chain has TRBV20-1 and TRBJ2-7, with D unclear. Looked up from germline, CDR1 is DFQATT and CDR2 is SNEGSKA (reference sequence). Trimming shortened V by 6 bases and J by 2 bases, and 11 bases separated the two germline ends. The CDR3 runs 12 residues. CDR3 nucleotide sequence: TGCAGTGCCGCTCCCGGAACCTACGAGCAGTACTTC. Its translation: CSAAPGTYEQYF.

The chain recombines TRBV10-3 with TRBJ2-3, with D perhaps TRBD2 (6 bases). The germline V gene encodes CDR1 ENHRY and CDR2 SYGVKD. V was trimmed by 10 bases and J by 2 bases, leaving 19 bases between them. The length of the CDR3 is 15 residues. The CDR3 DNA reads TGTGCCAGCAGCCAAGGGGAGGCAACCACAGATACGCAGTATTTT. Its translation: CASSQGEATTDTQYF.

This clonotype was counted ten times or more. This chain uses TRBV7-9 with TRBJ2-1; 10 nucleotides line up with TRBD2. V trimming: 8 bases; J trimming: 7 bases; junction bases outside the gene matches: 17. The germline gives CDR1 SEHNR, CDR2 FQNEAQ (reference sequence). The CDR3 length is 17 residues. CDR3 DNA sequence: TGTGCCAGCTCCGCTTCAGCGGGAGGGCCGGGTGGGAATGAGCAGTTCTTC. Residues: CASSASAGGPGGNEQFF.

This clonotype appeared many times. The chain combines TRBV20-1 with TRBJ2-7, with TRBD2 identical over 10 bases. V shed 5 bases and J 5 bases; nucleotides not matched to a gene: 12. Germline V CDR1 and CDR2: DFQATT, SNEGSKA (reference sequence). The CDR3 has 15 residues. In nucleotides, the CDR3 is TGCAGTGCTCCCAAGCGGGAGGGCCTAAAGGACGAGCAGTACTTC. It codes for CSAPKREGLKDEQYF.

This clonotype was counted many times. V is TRBV4-1 and J is TRBJ2-3; 12 bases are shared with TRBD1. Trimming took 2 bases from V and 4 from J; bases not matched to a gene: 4. The CDR3 sequence is 16 residues long. Germline V gene lookup returns CDR1 MGHRA and CDR2 YSYEKL. The CDR3 DNA follows: TGCGCCAGCAGCCAACCGGGACAGGGGGCCGCAGATACGCAGTATTTT. Residues: CASSQPGQGAADTQYF.

This clonotype appeared a few times. The chain has TRBV10-3 and TRBJ2-3, with 8 nucleotides matching TRBD2. With 5 bases clipped from V and 2 bases from J, the junction kept 6 bases outside the gene matches. Germline assignment: CDR1 ENHRY and CDR2 SYGVKD. The CDR3 covers 15 residues. The chain's CDR3 is CAISQLADHTDTQYF. The CDR3 DNA sequence: TGTGCCATCAGTCAACTAGCGGACCACACAGATACGCAGTATTTT.

The chain couples TRBV5-6 to TRBJ2-7; D perhaps matches TRBD1 (7 bases). Germline V gene data show CDR1 as SGHDT and CDR2 as YYEEEE. The CDR3 runs to 17 residues. V was clipped by 4 bases and J by 1 base, with 21 bases between them. The CDR3 loop reads CASSLAWRGTESYEQYF. The CDR3 DNA is TGTGCCAGCAGCCTAGCCTGGAGGGGGACAGAGTCCTACGAGCAGTACTTC. The variable domain in full, completed from reference TRBV5-6 and TRBJ2-7, reads DAGVTQSPTHLIKTRGQQVTLRCSPKSGHDTVSWYQQALGQGPQFIFQYYEEEERQRGNFPDRFSGHQFPNYSSELNVNALLLGDSALYLCASSLAWRGTESYEQYFGPGTRLTVT.

This clonotype showed up just a few times. The chain recombines TRBV10-1 with TRBJ1-3; 9 bases map to TRBD1. V lost 4 bases to trimming and J lost 4 bases; unmatched junction nucleotides: 8. CDR3 length: 16 amino acids. Germline CDR1 is WNHNN and CDR2 is SYGVQD (reference sequence). CDR3 loop: CASSVEQGARGNTIYF. The CDR3 nucleotides are TGCGCCAGCAGTGTAGAACAGGGGGCAAGGGGAAACACCATATATTTT.

This clonotype has ten or more counts. The chain couples TRBV12-3 or TRBV12-4 to TRBJ1-5, with D possibly being TRBD1 (6 bases). V gave up 5 bases and J gave up 7 bases, with 9 bases separating them. This CDR3 has 12 residues. The CDR3 loop reads CASSRDIQPQHF. The CDR3, as DNA: TGTGCCAGCAGTCGGGACATCCAGCCCCAGCATTTT.

This clonotype was seen only once. The J gene is TRBJ2-3, the V gene TRBV4-2, with D perhaps matching TRBD1 or TRBD2 (6 bases each). The germline CDR1 and CDR2 sequences are LGHNA and YNFKEQ. The CDR3 is 11 residues long. V shed 6 bases and J shed 10 bases, with 11 bases lying between them. CDR3 sequence (DNA): TGTGCCAGCAGTTCCGGGGGCGCGCAGTATTTT. Residues: CASSSGGAQYF.

The J gene is TRBJ2-1, the V gene TRBV6-2 or TRBV6-3; no firm D call. The CDR3 runs to 16 residues. V lost 0 bases and J lost 0, with 9 bases in between. The germline gives CDR1 MNHEY, CDR2 SVGEGT. The CDR3 protein is CASSYSYTNSYNEQFF. The CDR3 nucleotides read TGTGCCAGCAGTTACTCGTACACAAACTCCTACAATGAGCAGTTCTTC.

A few counts support this clonotype. The V gene is TRBV19, the J gene TRBJ2-4, with D possibly being TRBD2 (5 bases). CDR1 and CDR2 from the germline V gene are LNHDA and SQIVND (reference sequence). V was trimmed by 3 bases and J by 0 bases, leaving 12 bases between them. The CDR3 length is 16 residues. CDR3 bases: TGTGCCAGTAGTATTCTAGCACACCAAGCCAAAAACATTCAGTACTTC. Amino acids: CASSILAHQAKNIQYF.

This clonotype was counted only a few times. This sequence joins TRBV25-1 and TRBJ1-4; 7 nucleotides align to TRBD1. This CDR3 has 16 residues. Germline CDR1 is MGHDK and CDR2 is SYGVNS. The trim removed 2 bases at V and 8 bases at J, leaving 11 bases unmatched. The CDR3 nucleotides read TGTGCCAGCAGTGAAGAGGTGAACAGGGGTAGGGAAAAACTGTTTTTT. This sequence encodes CASSEEVNRGREKLFF.

The CDR3 bases are TGCGCCAGCTGGAACCCTAAGGGCGGGAGCACTGAAGCTTTCTTT. Protein sequence: CASWNPKGGSTEAFF. The genes are TRBV4-1 and TRBJ1-1, with D hard to call. Germline V gene lookup returns CDR1 MGHRA and CDR2 YSYEKL. Trimming removed 8 bases at V and 4 bases at J, with 20 bases between. The CDR3 runs to 15 residues.

This rearrangement joins TRBV7-2 to TRBJ2-7; 8 bases are a match to TRBD2. With 6 bases clipped from V and 7 bases from J, the junction kept 8 bases outside the gene matches. The CDR3 totals 13 residues. Germline V gene lookup returns CDR1 SGHTA and CDR2 FQGNSA. CDR3 in DNA: TGTGCCAGCAGTGCGCGGGGGGAATGGGAGCAGTACTTC. Translating gives CASSARGEWEQYF.

This clonotype was seen only a few times. The chain links TRBV15 to TRBJ2-3, with D tentatively TRBD2 (5 bases). Germline assignment: CDR1 LNHNV and CDR2 YYDKDF (reference sequence). V dropped 0 bases and J dropped 2 bases, with 12 bases sitting between them. The CDR3 loop spans 16 amino acids. The chain's CDR3 is CATSRDPGRVTDTQYF. For the CDR3, the DNA is TGTGCCACCAGCAGAGATCCTGGGCGGGTCACAGATACGCAGTATTTT.

This rearrangement joins TRBV2 to TRBJ1-1; the D is unclear. CDR3 size: 13 residues. In germline, CDR1 is SNHLY, CDR2 FYNNEI. V lost 8 bases to trimming and J lost 4 bases, with 14 bases between them. CDR3 residues: CASEDALGTEAFF. The CDR3 region has the DNA TGTGCCAGCGAGGATGCTTTAGGCACTGAAGCTTTCTTT. The variable domain in full, completed from reference TRBV2 and TRBJ1-1, reads EPEVTQTPSHQVTQMGQEVILRCVPISNHLYFYWYRQILGQKVEFLVSFYNNEISEKSEIFDDQFSVERPDGSNFTLKIRSTKLEDSAMYFCASEDALGTEAFFGQGTRLTVV.

This chain uses TRBV6-4 with TRBJ1-6; 11 bases are a match to TRBD1. The germline V gene has CDR1 MRHNA and CDR2 SNTAGT. J lost 7 bases, V lost 5 bases, and 4 bases had no gene match. CDR3 size: 15 residues. The CDR3: CASSSGTGGNSPLHF. CDR3 nucleotide sequence: TGTGCCAGCAGTTCCGGGACAGGGGGGAATTCACCCCTCCACTTT.

Turning to this clonotype: Lacking the conserved final phenylalanine or tryptophan, this CDR3 likely reflects a read error. V is TRBV2 and J is TRBJ2-6; TRBD2 agrees at 9 bases. The length of the CDR3 is 12 residues. Germline CDR1 and CDR2: SNHLY and FYNNEI. Trimming took 6 bases from V and 13 from J; bases not matched to a gene: 4. CDR3 loop: CASSQGLAVLTS. In nucleotides, the CDR3 is TGTGCCAGCAGCCAAGGACTAGCGGTCCTGACTTCC.

The gene calls are TRBV5-1 and TRBJ2-5; D is unresolved. V was trimmed by 1 base and J by 2 bases, leaving 9 bases between them. Germline V gene sequence: CDR1 SGHRS, CDR2 YFSETQ. The CDR3 extends over 14 amino acids. CDR3 region: CASSLQQLQETQYF. For the CDR3, the DNA is TGCGCCAGCAGCTTGCAACAGCTACAAGAGACCCAGTACTTC.

At least ten counts were recorded for this clonotype. This chain connects TRBV20-1 to TRBJ2-7, with 9 bases that match TRBD2. The CDR3 runs 14 residues. J lost 5 bases, V lost 3 bases, and 8 bases had no gene match. Germline V CDR1 and CDR2: DFQATT, SNEGSKA (reference sequence). CDR3 residues: CSASRAGGPNEQYF. The CDR3 bases are TGCAGTGCTAGCCGGGCGGGAGGGCCGAACGAGCAGTACTTC.

This rearrangement joins TRBV29-1 to TRBJ1-2, with D maybe TRBD1 (5 bases). Trimming stripped 8 bases from V and 2 bases from J, with 15 bases between. Germline V CDR1 and CDR2: SQVTM, ANQGSEA. CDR3 size: 13 residues. CDR3 nucleotide sequence: TGCAGCCTAGCGGGGCACCAGAACTATGGCTACACCTTC. Translation: CSLAGHQNYGYTF.

The genes are TRBV7-2 and TRBJ2-5, with D possibly matching TRBD1 (5 bases). The CDR3 runs 13 residues. Germline V CDR1 and CDR2: SGHTA, FQGNSA. Trimming cost V 3 bases and J 5 bases, with 10 bases left between them. The CDR3 coding sequence is TGTGCCAGCAGCTTGGGGCTAGATGAGACCCAGTACTTC. It yields the protein CASSLGLDETQYF.

This clonotype has ten or more counts. This chain links TRBV12-3 or TRBV12-4 with TRBJ2-7; D gene unclear. The CDR3 totals 13 residues. V lost 5 bases, J lost 2 bases, and 10 bases lay in between. The CDR3: CASSVEITYEQYF. The CDR3 coding sequence is TGTGCCAGCAGTGTAGAGATTACCTACGAGCAGTACTTC.

V usage is TRBV2 and J usage is TRBJ2-5, with 10 bases fitting TRBD2. Germline lookup yields CDR1 SNHLY and CDR2 FYNNEI. The CDR3 length is 15 residues. V shed 6 bases and J 5 bases; nucleotides not matched to a gene: 9. This CDR3 is CASRDSGGLTETQYF. The CDR3 DNA reads TGTGCCAGCAGGGATAGCGGGGGGCTAACGGAGACCCAGTACTTC.

This clonotype appeared once. A much larger clonotype is one base distant, so this may be a read error. The rearrangement links TRBV11-1 to TRBJ1-4; 11 nucleotides align to TRBD1. The germline V gene encodes CDR1 SGHAT and CDR2 FQDESV (reference sequence). This CDR3 region has 17 residues. V lost 4 bases to trimming and J lost 7 bases; unmatched junction nucleotides: 11. CDR3 residues: CASSSDGQGAYREKLFF. CDR3 in DNA: TGTGCCAGCAGCTCAGACGGACAGGGGGCGTACCGTGAAAAACTGTTTTTT.

The chain is built from TRBV7-9 and TRBJ1-1; D unresolved. The ends were cut back, 7 bases at V and 3 bases at J, with 9 bases in the middle. CDR3 size: 12 residues. Germline V gene sequence: CDR1 SEHNR, CDR2 FQNEAQ (reference sequence). CDR3 coding DNA: TGTGCCAGCAACGCAGGAGACACTGAAGCTTTCTTT. Its translation is CASNAGDTEAFF.

This clonotype was counted at least ten times. The V call is TRBV19, the J call TRBJ2-1, with 12 bases that match TRBD1. V was clipped by 5 bases and J by 9 bases; unmatched bases: 11. Germline CDR1 is LNHDA and CDR2 is SQIVND (reference sequence). CDR3 length: 16 amino acids. For the CDR3, the DNA is TGTGCCAGTAGTCGCAAGACCGGGACAGGGGGCACTGAGCAGTTCTTC. This gives the protein CASSRKTGTGGTEQFF.

This clonotype has more than one count but fewer than ten. J is TRBJ1-5 and V is TRBV27; 8 positions agree with TRBD1. Looked up from germline, CDR1 is MNHEY and CDR2 is SMNVEV (reference sequence). There are 16 residues in the CDR3. Germline trimming cut 2 bases from V and 7 bases from J; bases unmatched to any gene: 10. This CDR3 is CASSLVGQGARQPQHF. As DNA, the CDR3 is TGTGCCAGCAGTTTAGTCGGTCAGGGGGCTCGGCAGCCCCAGCATTTT.

The CDR3 region is CASISSGSPNEQFF. Written as DNA, the CDR3 is TGCGCCAGTATATCTAGCGGGAGCCCCAATGAGCAGTTCTTC. The chain employs TRBV5-1 and TRBJ2-1; TRBD2 aligns across 10 bases. The CDR3 contains 14 residues. Losses at the gene ends were 8 bases for V and 6 bases for J; bases not matched to a gene: 8. Per germline, CDR1 SGHRS and CDR2 YFSETQ.

V usage is TRBV25-1 and J usage is TRBJ2-7; TRBD2 matches 12 bases. Trimming cost V 10 bases and J 3 bases; bases outside gene matches: 10. The CDR3 is made up of 15 amino acids. From germline, CDR1 is MGHDK and CDR2 SYGVNS. For the CDR3, the DNA is TGTGCCACTTCCATGCGGACTAGCGGGGTCTACGAGCAGTACTTC. It specifies CATSMRTSGVYEQYF.

The chain employs TRBV7-8 and TRBJ1-5; D perhaps matches TRBD1 (6 bases). V was pared by 1 base and J by 5 bases, with 9 bases between. There are 14 residues in the CDR3. Germline V CDR1 and CDR2: SGHVS, FQNEAQ. CDR3: CASSLVRGDQPQHF. Here the CDR3 DNA reads TGTGCCAGCAGCTTAGTCAGGGGCGATCAGCCCCAGCATTTT.